One sample yielded the 13 T cell receptor beta chains listed below, sequenced in a study of T cells after yellow fever vaccination. From the 5' RACE reads, TCRdb called clonotypes with MiXCR, one entry per CDR3 protein. The data show 350,000 to 550,000 distinct CDR3 sequences, with 18% seen just once and roughly a sixth held by the top ten. This specimen was PBMCs, taken before the yellow fever booster vaccination. These receptor sequences come from a man aged 18 to 29 who received the YFV17D yellow fever vaccine.

The chain links TRBV5-4 to TRBJ2-5; possible D gene TRBD1, 6 bases. V shed 4 bases and J shed 3 bases, with 13 bases lying between them. CDR1 is SGHNT, CDR2 YYREEE, per germline (reference sequence). The CDR3 has 14 amino acids. The CDR3 nucleotides read TGTGCCAGCAGCCGGGACGGACAGAAAGAGACCCAGTACTTC. Protein sequence: CASSRDGQKETQYF.

This clonotype was picked up a small number of times. This chain connects TRBV6-5 to TRBJ1-1, with 7 nucleotides matching TRBD1. The CDR3 has 14 residues. Germline loops: CDR1 MNHEY, CDR2 SVGAGI. V gave up 3 bases and J gave up 5 bases; unmatched junction bases: 6. The CDR3 is CASSYRTGGTEAFF. CDR3 DNA: TGTGCCAGCAGTTATCGGACAGGCGGGACTGAAGCTTTCTTT.

The table lists this clonotype with a few counts. The chain links TRBV10-3 to TRBJ2-1; 9 bases match TRBD2. Germline V gene sequence: CDR1 ENHRY, CDR2 SYGVKD. With V trimmed by 3 bases and J by 5 bases, 8 bases remained unmatched. The CDR3 has 16 amino acids. This CDR3 reads CAISDPTLAGHNEQFF. The CDR3 region has the DNA TGTGCCATCAGTGATCCTACCCTAGCGGGGCACAATGAGCAGTTCTTC.

This clonotype was observed many times. The rearrangement links TRBV5-1 to TRBJ1-6; no firm D call. Trimming cost V 4 bases and J 6 bases, with 11 bases left between them. CDR1 and CDR2 (germline): SGHRS, YFSETQ. The length of the CDR3 is 14 residues. The CDR3 protein is CASSPPEGNSPLHF. The CDR3 nucleotides read TGCGCCAGCAGCCCTCCGGAGGGTAATTCACCCCTCCACTTT.

This clonotype was seen a handful of times. DNA for the CDR3: TGTGCCAGCAGTTTAGCGCTTGGACAGGGGGCTGCAGAGACCCAGTACTTC. Residues: CASSLALGQGAAETQYF. V and J are TRBV12-3 or TRBV12-4 and TRBJ2-5; 11 bases map to TRBD1. J lost 4 bases, V lost 0 bases, and 7 bases had no gene match. The length of the CDR3 is 17 residues.

The chain combines TRBV20-1 with TRBJ2-3; D gene uncertain. CDR3 length: 13 residues. The germline V and J ends were trimmed by 0 bases and 3 bases, with 7 bases remaining between them. Germline lookup yields CDR1 DFQATT and CDR2 SNEGSKA (reference sequence). CDR3 nucleotides: TGCAGTGCTAGAGATATTGGGACAGATACGCAGTATTTT. Encoded protein: CSARDIGTDTQYF.

This clonotype was counted ten times or more. V and J are TRBV5-1 and TRBJ1-6; maybe TRBD1 (5 bases). Germline V gene lookup returns CDR1 SGHRS and CDR2 YFSETQ. The ends were cut back, 7 bases at V and 7 bases at J, with 9 bases in the middle. The CDR3 spans 12 residues. CDR3 amino acids: CASRGGNSPLHF. For the CDR3, the DNA is TGCGCCAGCCGGGGCGGCAATTCACCCCTCCACTTT.

This clonotype was observed a handful of times. In DNA, the CDR3 is TGTGCCAGCAGATACCTGGAAGGGGCCACTGAAGCTTTCTTT. Encoded protein: CASRYLEGATEAFF. The rearrangement uses TRBV6-5 and TRBJ1-1, with D maybe TRBD1 (5 bases). Trimming took 6 bases from V and 4 from J, leaving 15 bases between them. The CDR3 covers 14 residues. CDR1 MNHEY and CDR2 SVGAGI come from the germline V gene.

The chain recombines TRBV4-3 with TRBJ1-3, with TRBD1 identical over 7 bases. The CDR3 totals 17 residues. Germline V lookup: CDR1 LGHNA, CDR2 YSLEER. The V gene end was trimmed by 0 bases and the J gene end by 0 bases; junction bases not matched to a gene: 5. This chain's CDR3 is CASSQERDSGSGNTIYF. The CDR3, as DNA: TGCGCCAGCAGCCAAGAGCGGGACAGCGGCTCTGGAAACACCATATATTTT.

This clonotype showed up just a few times. The V call is TRBV7-9, the J call TRBJ1-1; TRBD1 is a possible D gene (6 bases). Between the trimmed V and J ends, which lost 4 bases and 4 bases, there was a span of 13 bases. The CDR3 totals 14 residues. Germline CDR1 SEHNR, CDR2 FQNEAQ (reference sequence). Here the CDR3 reads CASSSLTGFTEAFF. DNA of the CDR3: TGTGCCAGCAGCTCGCTGACAGGTTTCACTGAAGCTTTCTTT. Combining the CDR3 with reference TRBV7-9 and TRBJ1-1 gives the whole variable domain DTGVSQNPRHKITKRGQNVTFRCDPISEHNRLYWYRQTLGQGPEFLTYFQNEAQLEKSRLLSDRFSAERPKGSFSTLEIQRTEQGDSAMYLCASSSLTGFTEAFFGQGTRLTVV.

This clonotype was observed a handful of times. The J gene is TRBJ2-5, the V gene TRBV7-9; weak D call: TRBD2 (7 bases). V lost 4 bases, J lost 2 bases, and 23 bases lay in between. The CDR3 loop spans 18 amino acids. Germline V gene data show CDR1 as SEHNR and CDR2 as FQNEAQ (reference sequence). The CDR3 sequence is CASSSTSQGGAAQETQYF. CDR3 in DNA: TGTGCCAGCAGCTCTACCTCCCAAGGGGGGGCAGCGCAAGAGACCCAGTACTTC.

This chain connects TRBV4-1 to TRBJ2-5; D may be TRBD1 (6 bases). Trimming took off 1 base at V and 7 bases at J, with 7 bases between the two ends. Germline lookup yields CDR1 MGHRA and CDR2 YSYEKL. The CDR3 totals 12 residues. DNA of the CDR3: TGCGCCAGCAGCCAAGGAGGGGGGACCCAGTACTTC. The encoded protein is CASSQGGGTQYF.

This clonotype was seen repeatedly, ten times or more. This sequence joins TRBV7-6 and TRBJ1-4, with TRBD1 matching over 8 bases. CDR3 length: 16 amino acids. With 5 bases clipped from V and 8 bases from J, the junction kept 13 bases outside the gene matches. CDR1 is SGHVS, CDR2 FNYEAQ, per germline. The CDR3 sequence is CASSPSQGASQEKLFF. CDR3 in DNA: TGTGCCAGCAGCCCGTCGCAGGGGGCTTCGCAGGAAAAACTGTTTTTT.